These T cell receptor beta chains were read from a single sample in a study of cytomegalovirus exposure and HLA in healthy donors. Here immunoSEQ multiplex PCR was the method, and the copy in TCRdb shows in-frame clones only, minus some. The table has about 140,000 clones, around 57% seen once. Material for sequencing was PBMCs. The receptors shown here come from a male donor in good health and CMV-seronegative. Each CDR3 is given with its conserved first and last residue. The D gene is left open where the match is weak. Clone size, where shown, is once, few, many, or a class for clones that have expanded.

CASIPKPDRGPYEQYF,TGTGCCAGCATCCCTAAACCAGACAGGGGGCCCTACGAGCAGTACTTC,TRBD1,-,TRBV6-6,TRBJ2-7
CASSISPRQGSNEKLFF,TGTGCCAGTAGTATATCCCCACGACAGGGGAGTAATGAAAAACTGTTTTTT,TRBD1,-,TRBV19,TRBJ1-4
CASSLKEANRRTDTQYF,TGTGCCAGCAGCTTAAAAGAGGCGAACAGGCGAACAGATACGCAGTATTTT,-,-,TRBV13,TRBJ2-3
CASSQGSGGAKVTQYF,TGCGCCAGCAGCCAAGGATCGGGGGGGGCCAAAGTTACGCAGTATTTT,TRBD2,once,TRBV4-1,TRBJ2-3
CASRDSNSPLHF,TGTGCCAGCAGGGACAGTAATTCACCCCTCCACTTT,-,few,TRBV6-5,TRBJ1-6
CASSLASVMNTEAFF,TGCGCCAGCAGCTTGGCGTCGGTCATGAACACTGAAGCTTTCTTT,-,-,TRBV5-1,TRBJ1-1
CASSLSGGRRVYGYTF,TGTGCCAGCAGCCTTTCCGGGGGGCGCCGGGTCTATGGCTACACCTTC,-,few,TRBV5-6,TRBJ1-2
CASSAMGRYNEQFF,TGTGCCAGCAGCGCTATGGGCCGCTACAATGAGCAGTTCTTC,-,few,TRBV9,TRBJ2-1
CASSLGARGALHF,TGCGCCAGCAGCTTGGGGGCCAGGGGAGCCCTCCACTTT,-,few,TRBV5-1,TRBJ1-6
CASSLGGQGSTDTQYF,TGCGCCAGCAGCTTGGGGGGACAGGGTAGCACAGATACGCAGTATTTT,TRBD1,-,TRBV5-1,TRBJ2-3
CASRNPGTGNTGELFF,TGTGCCAGCAGAAACCCCGGGACAGGGAACACCGGGGAGCTGTTTTTT,TRBD1,-,TRBV6-6,TRBJ2-2
CAWSEGVEGNTIYF,TGTGCCTGGAGTGAGGGGGTAGAAGGAAACACCATATATTTT,-,-,TRBV30,TRBJ1-3
CASSPGTSPDTQYF,TGTGCCAGCTCACCAGGGACTAGCCCAGATACGCAGTATTTT,TRBD2,-,TRBV18,TRBJ2-3
CASTPKGQANEKLFF,TGCGCCAGCACCCCAAAGGGACAGGCTAATGAAAAACTGTTTTTT,TRBD1,few,TRBV5-1,TRBJ1-4
CSSSLKTGWTGELFF,TGTTCCAGCAGCCTTAAGACAGGTTGGACCGGGGAGCTGTTTTTT,-,-,TRBV7-9,TRBJ2-2
CASSPTPGGDEKLFF,TGTGCCAGCAGTCCCACCCCCGGGGGGGATGAAAAACTGTTTTTT,-,few,TRBV28,TRBJ1-4
CASSQTGHQGKLFF,TGTGCCAGCAGCCAGACAGGGCACCAAGGAAAACTGTTTTTT,TRBD1,few,TRBV7-9,TRBJ1-4
CASSSRVDTQYF,TGTGCCAGCAGCTCTCGGGTGGATACGCAGTATTTT,-,-,TRBV7-2,TRBJ2-3
CASGLAGGRYF,TGTGCCAGCGGACTAGCGGGGGGGCGGTACTTC,TRBD2,-,TRBV6-5,TRBJ2-7
CASSQQTGNLYEQYF,TGTGCCAGCAGCCAACAAACAGGGAACCTGTACGAGCAGTACTTC,-,few,TRBV6-5,TRBJ2-7
CASSSTRPEGYTF,TGTGCCAGCAGCTCGACAAGGCCAGAAGGCTACACCTTC,-,-,TRBV9,TRBJ1-2
CASSPAGTAQPQHF,TGTGCCAGCTCACCGGCAGGGACAGCTCAGCCCCAGCATTTT,TRBD1,once,TRBV18,TRBJ1-5
CASKDRASLYGYTF,TGTGCCAGCAAGGACAGGGCATCACTCTATGGCTACACCTTC,TRBD1,-,TRBV6-6,TRBJ1-2
CAWSLGGEGTYEQYF,TGTGCCTGGAGCCTCGGGGGAGAGGGGACCTACGAGCAGTACTTC,-,few,TRBV30,TRBJ2-7
CSALKLAGLSYEQYF,TGCAGCGCTCTGAAACTAGCGGGTTTGTCCTACGAGCAGTACTTC,TRBD2,-,TRBV29-1,TRBJ2-7